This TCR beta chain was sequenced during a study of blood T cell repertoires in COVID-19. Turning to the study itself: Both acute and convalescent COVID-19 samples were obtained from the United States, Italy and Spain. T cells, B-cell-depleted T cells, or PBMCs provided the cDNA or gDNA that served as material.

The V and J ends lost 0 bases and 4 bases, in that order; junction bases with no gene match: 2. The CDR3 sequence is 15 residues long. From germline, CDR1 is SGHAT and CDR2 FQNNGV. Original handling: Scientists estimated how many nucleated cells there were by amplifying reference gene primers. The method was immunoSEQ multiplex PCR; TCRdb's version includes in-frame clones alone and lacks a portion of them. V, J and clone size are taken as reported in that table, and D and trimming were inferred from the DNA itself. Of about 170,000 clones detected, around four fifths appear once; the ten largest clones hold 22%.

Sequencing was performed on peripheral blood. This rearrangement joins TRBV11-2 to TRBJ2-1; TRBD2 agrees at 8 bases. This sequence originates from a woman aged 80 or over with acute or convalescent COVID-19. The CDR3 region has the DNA TGTGCCAGCAGCTTAGATCGGGAGGGATACAATGAGCAGTTCTTC. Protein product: CASSLDREGYNEQFF.